Listed below are T cell receptor beta chains from one sample, sequenced in a study of blood T cell repertoires in COVID-19. Using immunoSEQ multiplex PCR, the repertoire was profiled, and TCRdb retains in-frame clones only, with some absent. The data show more than 250,000 clones, approximately 78% seen once. The sample taken for sequencing was PBMCs or T cells enriched from blood (not recorded which). These receptors all stem from a man aged 40-49 years who had been exposed to COVID-19. The CDR3 runs from the conserved cysteine through the conserved F or W. The D gene is left open where the match is weak. Size is omitted from some rows. Given values are once, few, many or a class for expanded clones.

clone size: -
V gene: TRBV19
D gene: -
J gene: TRBJ1-5
CDR3 protein: CASSNGLKPQHF
CDR3 DNA: TGTGCCAGTAGTAACGGGTTGAAGCCCCAGCATTTT

clone size: once
V gene: TRBV3-1/TRBV3-2
D gene: -
J gene: TRBJ1-6
CDR3 protein: CASGRASALHF
CDR3 DNA: TGTGCCAGCGGTCGAGCTTCGGCCCTCCACTTT

clone size: once
V gene: TRBV19
D gene: -
J gene: TRBJ2-3
CDR3 protein: CASSIGGIAQDTQYF
CDR3 DNA: TGTGCCAGTAGTATAGGAGGGATTGCGCAAGATACGCAGTATTTT

clone size: -
V gene: TRBV9
D gene: -
J gene: TRBJ1-1
CDR3 protein: CASSVQGSSMNTEAFF
CDR3 DNA: TGTGCCAGCAGCGTGCAGGGGTCCTCTATGAACACTGAAGCTTTCTTT

clone size: -
V gene: TRBV18
D gene: TRBD1
J gene: TRBJ1-4
CDR3 protein: CASSFNRGANEKLFF
CDR3 DNA: TGTGCCAGCTCATTTAACAGGGGGGCAAATGAAAAACTGTTTTTT

clone size: -
V gene: TRBV6-4
D gene: -
J gene: TRBJ1-4
CDR3 protein: CASSSRPSEGELFF
CDR3 DNA: TGTGCCAGCAGTTCTCGTCCCTCCGAGGGGGAACTGTTTTTT

clone size: -
V gene: TRBV6-5
D gene: -
J gene: TRBJ1-1
CDR3 protein: CASSKGLNTEAFF
CDR3 DNA: TGTGCCAGCAGTAAGGGGCTTAACACTGAAGCTTTCTTT

clone size: -
V gene: TRBV6-5
D gene: -
J gene: TRBJ1-1
CDR3 protein: CASTLVRRDAEAFF
CDR3 DNA: TGTGCCAGCACTCTTGTTAGGAGGGATGCTGAAGCTTTCTTT

clone size: -
V gene: TRBV18
D gene: -
J gene: TRBJ2-7
CDR3 protein: CASSQGAYEQYF
CDR3 DNA: TGTGCCAGCTCACAAGGGGCCTACGAGCAGTACTTC

clone size: -
V gene: TRBV19
D gene: -
J gene: TRBJ2-7
CDR3 protein: CASSPPRGYPEGTYEQYF
CDR3 DNA: TGTGCCAGTAGTCCCCCGCGGGGTTATCCCGAGGGCACCTACGAGCAGTACTTC

clone size: -
V gene: TRBV1
D gene: -
J gene: TRBJ2-3
CDR3 protein: CTSSQDGLAGISDTQYF
CDR3 DNA: TGCACCAGCAGCCAAGATGGCCTAGCGGGAATCTCAGATACGCAGTATTTT

clone size: -
V gene: TRBV28
D gene: -
J gene: TRBJ1-1
CDR3 protein: CASSPDWRGQGAFF
CDR3 DNA: TGTGCCAGCAGTCCGGACTGGCGGGGGCAGGGAGCTTTCTTT

clone size: once
V gene: TRBV18
D gene: -
J gene: TRBJ2-7
CDR3 protein: CASSPRAKLRNEQYF
CDR3 DNA: TGTGCCAGCTCACCACGGGCAAAACTTAGAAACGAGCAGTACTTC

clone size: few
V gene: TRBV5-4
D gene: -
J gene: TRBJ2-2
CDR3 protein: CASSRLGRTSGTGELFF
CDR3 DNA: TGTGCCAGCAGCCGCCTGGGCAGAACCTCCGGCACCGGGGAGCTGTTTTTT

clone size: -
V gene: TRBV7-6
D gene: -
J gene: TRBJ2-6
CDR3 protein: CASSARLYGGANVLTF
CDR3 DNA: TGTGCCAGCAGCGCAAGACTATATGGGGGGGCCAACGTCCTGACTTTC

clone size: few
V gene: TRBV7-2
D gene: TRBD2
J gene: TRBJ2-1
CDR3 protein: CASRRGSGRADEQFF
CDR3 DNA: TGTGCCAGCAGGCGGGGGAGCGGGAGGGCCGATGAGCAGTTCTTC

clone size: -
V gene: TRBV29-1
D gene: -
J gene: TRBJ1-1
CDR3 protein: CSVDRGLDTEAFF
CDR3 DNA: TGCAGCGTTGACAGGGGACTAGACACTGAAGCTTTCTTT

clone size: -
V gene: TRBV7-2
D gene: TRBD1
J gene: TRBJ1-1
CDR3 protein: CASMTGERNTEAFF
CDR3 DNA: TGTGCCAGCATGACAGGGGAGAGGAACACTGAAGCTTTCTTT

clone size: few
V gene: TRBV11-2
D gene: -
J gene: TRBJ1-1
CDR3 protein: CASSFQGLNTEAFF
CDR3 DNA: TGTGCCAGCAGCTTTCAGGGTTTGAACACTGAAGCTTTCTTT

clone size: -
V gene: TRBV7-3
D gene: TRBD1
J gene: TRBJ1-1
CDR3 protein: CASSRTGGLTEAFF
CDR3 DNA: TGTGCCAGCAGCCGGACAGGGGGGTTAACTGAAGCTTTCTTT

clone size: -
V gene: TRBV5-4
D gene: TRBD1
J gene: TRBJ2-3
CDR3 protein: CASSARGPDTQYF
CDR3 DNA: TGTGCCAGCAGCGCCAGGGGGCCAGATACGCAGTATTTT

clone size: -
V gene: TRBV3-1/TRBV3-2
D gene: -
J gene: TRBJ1-4
CDR3 protein: CASSQVFAATNEKLFF
CDR3 DNA: TGTGCCAGCAGCCAAGTGTTTGCGGCAACTAATGAAAAACTGTTTTTT

clone size: once
V gene: TRBV7-9
D gene: -
J gene: TRBJ2-6
CDR3 protein: CASSLIRTASGANVLTF
CDR3 DNA: TGTGCCAGCAGCTTGATACGGACAGCCTCTGGGGCCAACGTCCTGACTTTC

clone size: -
V gene: TRBV7-8
D gene: TRBD2
J gene: TRBJ2-5
CDR3 protein: CASSIVAGGETQYF
CDR3 DNA: TGTGCCAGCAGCATTGTAGCGGGGGGAGAGACCCAGTACTTC

clone size: few
V gene: TRBV28
D gene: -
J gene: TRBJ2-2
CDR3 protein: CASRTTGQNGELFF
CDR3 DNA: TGTGCCAGCAGGACCACAGGGCAAAACGGGGAGCTGTTTTTT

clone size: -
V gene: TRBV4-2
D gene: -
J gene: TRBJ1-2
CDR3 protein: CASSGPRGEYGYTF
CDR3 DNA: TGTGCCAGCAGCGGTCCTCGCGGGGAGTATGGCTACACCTTC

clone size: -
V gene: TRBV5-1
D gene: -
J gene: TRBJ2-7
CDR3 protein: CASSPQGSYEQYF
CDR3 DNA: TGCGCCAGCAGTCCCCAGGGCTCCTACGAGCAGTACTTC

clone size: -
V gene: TRBV5-8
D gene: TRBD1
J gene: TRBJ1-2
CDR3 protein: CASSLSGQVRGYGYTF
CDR3 DNA: TGTGCCAGCAGCTTGTCCGGACAGGTTCGGGGCTATGGCTACACCTTC

clone size: -
V gene: TRBV10-2
D gene: TRBD2
J gene: TRBJ2-7
CDR3 protein: CASTAGTSGRSGVEQYF
CDR3 DNA: TGCGCCAGCACCGCCGGGACTAGCGGGAGGTCTGGCGTCGAGCAGTACTTC

clone size: -
V gene: TRBV5-3
D gene: -
J gene: TRBJ1-5
CDR3 protein: CARSSTGSPRVYSNQPQHF
CDR3 DNA: TGTGCCAGAAGCTCCACTGGCTCCCCACGGGTTTATAGCAATCAGCCCCAGCATTTT

clone size: once
V gene: TRBV2
D gene: TRBD1
J gene: TRBJ1-4
CDR3 protein: CASSTRLGQSNEKLFF
CDR3 DNA: TGTGCCAGCAGCACCAGATTGGGACAGTCTAATGAAAAACTGTTTTTT

clone size: -
V gene: TRBV5-6
D gene: -
J gene: TRBJ1-2
CDR3 protein: CASSAGPSFYGYTF
CDR3 DNA: TGTGCCAGCAGTGCGGGCCCGTCCTTCTATGGCTACACCTTC

clone size: -
V gene: TRBV30
D gene: -
J gene: TRBJ2-1
CDR3 protein: CAWSVDIEQFF
CDR3 DNA: TGTGCCTGGAGCGTGGACATCGAGCAGTTCTTC

clone size: -
V gene: TRBV4-2
D gene: TRBD2
J gene: TRBJ2-2
CDR3 protein: CASSQDYGRDTGELFF
CDR3 DNA: TGTGCCAGCAGCCAAGACTACGGGAGGGACACCGGGGAGCTGTTTTTT

clone size: -
V gene: TRBV9
D gene: TRBD2
J gene: TRBJ2-7
CDR3 protein: CASSAGGASGRTNSYEQYF
CDR3 DNA: TGTGCCAGCAGCGCCGGAGGGGCTAGCGGGAGGACGAACAGCTACGAGCAGTACTTC

clone size: -
V gene: TRBV11-3
D gene: TRBD2
J gene: TRBJ2-7
CDR3 protein: CASSPGGASYEQYF
CDR3 DNA: TGTGCCAGCAGCCCCGGGGGGGCTTCCTACGAGCAGTACTTC

clone size: -
V gene: TRBV7-9
D gene: TRBD1
J gene: TRBJ2-1
CDR3 protein: CASSLAGGAGNEQFF
CDR3 DNA: TGTGCCAGCAGCTTAGCAGGGGGCGCAGGCAATGAGCAGTTCTTC